Listed below are T cell receptor beta chains from one sample, sequenced in a study of T cells in Graves' hyperthyroidism and ophthalmopathy. MiXCR, applied by TCRdb to the multiplex PCR reads, yields one record per CDR3 protein. The profile shows approximately 870,000 distinct CDR3 sequences, roughly 40% of them singletons. Specimen: blood. These receptors came from a man between 18 and 29 years old with Graves' hyperthyroidism. Each CDR3 is given with its conserved first and last residue. The order of the fields is D gene, clone size, J gene, V gene, CDR3 DNA, CDR3 protein. A D gene is named only where the DNA matches it firmly. Some rows mark clone size as missing; the rest say once, few, many or name a class of expanded clone.

TRBD2	NA	TRBJ2-7	TRBV20-1	TGCAGTGCTAGAGCGGAGCGGGGAGTCTACGAGCAGTACTTC	CSARAERGVYEQYF
TRBD1	NA	TRBJ1-1	TRBV7-9	TGCGCCAGCAGCCAAGACTCGACAGGGGTCATGAACACTGAAGCTTTCTTT	CASSQDSTGVMNTEAFF
NA	many	TRBJ1-1	TRBV25-1	TGTGCCAGCACCGCCCCAAACGAGGACACTGAAGCTTTCTTT	CASTAPNEDTEAFF
TRBD1	NA	TRBJ1-1	TRBV13	TGTGCCAGCAGCTTACGGGACAGGGTGGGCACTGAAGCTTTCTTT	CASSLRDRVGTEAFF
NA	NA	TRBJ2-7	TRBV9	TGTGCCAGCAGCCCGACAGGGGGGCTAGCGGGTGCATCGGGGCAGTACTTC	CASSPTGGLAGASGQYF
TRBD1	NA	TRBJ1-1	TRBV20-1	TGCAGTGCTAGAGAACAGGGGGTGACGAACACTGAAGCTTTCTTT	CSAREQGVTNTEAFF
NA	NA	TRBJ2-6	TRBV12-3/TRBV12-4	TGTGCCAGCAGGCCAGGGGCATCTGGGGCCAACGTCCTGACTTTC	CASRPGASGANVLTF
NA	NA	TRBJ1-1	TRBV4-1	TGCGCCAGCAGCCAAGGCTTACAGGGACGCACTGAAGCTTTCTTT	CASSQGLQGRTEAFF
TRBD1	NA	TRBJ1-5	TRBV5-1	TGCGCCAGCAGCTTGAGGCAGGGGGTTGGGCAGCCCCAGCATTTT	CASSLRQGVGQPQHF
NA	NA	TRBJ2-7	TRBV20-1	TGCAGTGCTAGATCCCCTTTAGCGACTTACGAGCAGTACTTC	CSARSPLATYEQYF
NA	many	TRBJ2-7	TRBV10-3	TGTGCCATCAGTACAGGGTGGGAGCAGTACTTC	CAISTGWEQYF
NA	NA	TRBJ2-5	TRBV15	TGTGCCACCAGCAGCCTACGGGACCGCCAGTACTTC	CATSSLRDRQYF
NA	few	TRBJ2-7	TRBV7-6	TGTGCCAGCAGCTTAGCGGGGGACCCCTACGAGCAGTACTTC	CASSLAGDPYEQYF
NA	NA	TRBJ1-2	TRBV6-5	TGTGCCAGCAGTTACTCCGGCCGAGGCTACACCTTC	CASSYSGRGYTF
NA	many	TRBJ1-1	TRBV10-2	TGCGCCAGCGGTGGGTGGGACACTGAAGCTTTCTTT	CASGGWDTEAFF
NA	few	TRBJ1-1	TRBV12-3/TRBV12-4	TGTGCCAGCATCAGGACGGGAGTAAACACTGAAGCTTTCTTT	CASIRTGVNTEAFF
NA	NA	TRBJ1-4	TRBV15	TGTGCCACCAGCAGCTTAGGCAGCCGTAATGAAAAACTGTTTTTT	CATSSLGSRNEKLFF
NA	many	TRBJ2-2	TRBV2	TGTGCCAGCAGCAAATTAGTGAGTGGGGACCGGGAGCTGTTTTTT	CASSKLVSGDRELFF
TRBD2	NA	TRBJ2-7	TRBV29-1	TGCAGCGCTCAGGGTACTAGCGGCTACGAGCAGTACTTC	CSAQGTSGYEQYF
NA	few	TRBJ2-6	TRBV7-2	TGTGCCAGCAGCCTTCAGGGGGGGGCCAACGTCCTGACTTTC	CASSLQGGANVLTF
NA	once	TRBJ1-1	TRBV7-6	TGTGCCAGCAGAGAGAAGGACACTGAAGCTTTCTTT	CASREKDTEAFF
NA	few	TRBJ2-2	TRBV7-7	TGTGCTAGCAGCTTAGCGCAGGGGCGGATTAACACCGGGGAGCTGTTTTTT	CASSLAQGRINTGELFF
TRBD1	many	TRBJ2-2	TRBV7-6	TGTGCCAGCAGCTCCGGACAGGGGGCCACCGGGGAGCTGTTTTTT	CASSSGQGATGELFF
NA	many	TRBJ1-1	TRBV19	TGTGCCAGTAGTAGGATCAGAATGAACACTGAAGCTTTCTTT	CASSRIRMNTEAFF